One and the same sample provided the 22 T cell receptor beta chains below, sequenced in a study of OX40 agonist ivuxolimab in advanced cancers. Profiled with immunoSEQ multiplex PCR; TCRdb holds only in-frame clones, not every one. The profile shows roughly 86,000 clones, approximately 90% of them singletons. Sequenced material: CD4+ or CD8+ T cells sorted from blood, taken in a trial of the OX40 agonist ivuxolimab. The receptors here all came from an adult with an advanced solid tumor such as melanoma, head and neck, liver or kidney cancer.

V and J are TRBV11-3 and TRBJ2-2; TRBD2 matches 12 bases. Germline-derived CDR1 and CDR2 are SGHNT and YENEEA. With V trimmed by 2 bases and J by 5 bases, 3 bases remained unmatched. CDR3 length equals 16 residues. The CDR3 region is CASSLLAGGPTGELFF. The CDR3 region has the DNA TGTGCCAGCAGCTTACTAGCGGGAGGGCCAACCGGGGAGCTGTTTTTT.

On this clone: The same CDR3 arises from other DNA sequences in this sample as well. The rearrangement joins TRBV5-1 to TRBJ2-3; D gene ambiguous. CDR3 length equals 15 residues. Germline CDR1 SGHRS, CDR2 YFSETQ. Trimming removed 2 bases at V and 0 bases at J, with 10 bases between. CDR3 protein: CASSFGSGSTDTQYF. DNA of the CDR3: TGCGCCAGCAGCTTTGGGTCCGGTAGCACAGATACGCAGTATTTT.

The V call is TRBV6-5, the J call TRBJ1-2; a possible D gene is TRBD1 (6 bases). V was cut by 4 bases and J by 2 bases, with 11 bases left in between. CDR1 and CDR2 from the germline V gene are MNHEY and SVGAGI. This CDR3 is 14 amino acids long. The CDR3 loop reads CASSLPGVNYGYTF. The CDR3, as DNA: TGTGCCAGCAGTTTACCAGGGGTGAACTATGGCTACACCTTC.

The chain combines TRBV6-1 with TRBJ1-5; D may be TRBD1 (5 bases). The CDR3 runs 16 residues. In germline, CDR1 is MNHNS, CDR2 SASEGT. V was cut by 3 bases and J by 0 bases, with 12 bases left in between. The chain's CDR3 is CASSEGQFYSNQPQHF. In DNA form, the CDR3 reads TGTGCCAGCAGTGAGGGGCAGTTTTATAGCAATCAGCCCCAGCATTTT.

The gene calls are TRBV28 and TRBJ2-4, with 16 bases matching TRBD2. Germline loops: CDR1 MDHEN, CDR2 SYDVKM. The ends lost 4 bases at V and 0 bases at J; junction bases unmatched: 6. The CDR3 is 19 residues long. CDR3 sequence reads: CASSSGLAGGPGAKNIQYF. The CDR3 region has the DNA TGTGCCAGCAGTTCGGGACTAGCGGGAGGGCCCGGAGCCAAAAACATTCAGTACTTC. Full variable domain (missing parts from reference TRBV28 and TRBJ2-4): DVKVTQSSRYLVKRTGEKVFLECVQDMDHENMFWYRQDPGLGLRLIYFSYDVKMKEKGDIPEGYSVSREKKERFSLILESASTNQTSMYLCASSSGLAGGPGAKNIQYFGAGTRLSVL.

The CDR3 DNA sequence: TGTGCCAGCAGTCCGGGGACAGGGGGCAGGGCTGAAGCTTTCTTT. It encodes CASSPGTGGRAEAFF. The chain combines TRBV27 with TRBJ1-1; 12 bases line up with TRBD1. Trimming removed 5 bases from V and 6 bases from J; junction bases left unmatched: 7. The germline V gene has CDR1 MNHEY and CDR2 SMNVEV (reference sequence). This CDR3 has 15 residues.

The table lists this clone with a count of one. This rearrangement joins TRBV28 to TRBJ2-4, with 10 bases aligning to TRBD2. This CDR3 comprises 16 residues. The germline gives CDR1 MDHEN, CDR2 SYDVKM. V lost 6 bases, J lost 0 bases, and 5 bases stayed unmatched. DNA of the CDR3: TGTGCCAGCAGAACCGGGACTAGCGTAGCCAAAAACATTCAGTACTTC. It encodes CASRTGTSVAKNIQYF.

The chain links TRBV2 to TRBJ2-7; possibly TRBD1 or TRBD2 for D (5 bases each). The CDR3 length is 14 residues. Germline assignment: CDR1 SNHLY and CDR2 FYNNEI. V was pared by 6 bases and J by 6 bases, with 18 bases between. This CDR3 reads CASRQGPIAGEQYF. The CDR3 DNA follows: TGTGCCAGCAGGCAGGGACCGATTGCCGGCGAGCAGTACTTC.

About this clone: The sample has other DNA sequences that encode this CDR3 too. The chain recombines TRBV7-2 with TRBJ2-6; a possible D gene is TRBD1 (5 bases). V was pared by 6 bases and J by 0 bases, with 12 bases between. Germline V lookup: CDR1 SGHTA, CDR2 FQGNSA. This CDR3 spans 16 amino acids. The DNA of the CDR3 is TGTGCCAGCAGTGCCTCACAGGTCTCTGGGGCCAACGTCCTGACTTTC. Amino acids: CASSASQVSGANVLTF.

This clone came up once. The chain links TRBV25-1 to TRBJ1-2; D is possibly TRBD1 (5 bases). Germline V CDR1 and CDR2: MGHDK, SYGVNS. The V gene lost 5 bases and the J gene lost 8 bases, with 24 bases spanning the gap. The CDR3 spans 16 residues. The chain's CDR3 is CASSLGRMSQGGGYTF. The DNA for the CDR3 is TGTGCCAGCAGTCTCGGGCGAATGTCGCAGGGCGGCGGCTACACCTTC.

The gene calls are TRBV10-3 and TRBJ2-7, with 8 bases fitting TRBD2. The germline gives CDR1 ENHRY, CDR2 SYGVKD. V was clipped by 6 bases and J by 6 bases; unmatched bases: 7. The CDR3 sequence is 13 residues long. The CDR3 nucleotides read TGTGCCATCAGATCCGCCGGGACTAGCGAGCAGTACTTC. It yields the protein CAIRSAGTSEQYF.

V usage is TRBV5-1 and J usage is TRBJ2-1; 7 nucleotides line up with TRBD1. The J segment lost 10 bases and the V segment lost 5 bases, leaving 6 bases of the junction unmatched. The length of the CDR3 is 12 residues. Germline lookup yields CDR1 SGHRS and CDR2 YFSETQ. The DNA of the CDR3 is TGCGCCAGCAGTTCGGGACAGAAGGAGCAGTTCTTC. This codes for CASSSGQKEQFF. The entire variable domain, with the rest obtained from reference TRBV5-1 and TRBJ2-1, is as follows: KAGVTQTPRYLIKTRGQQVTLSCSPISGHRSVSWYQQTPGQGLQFLFEYFSETQRNKGNFPGRFSGRQFSNSRSEMNVSTLELGDSALYLCASSSGQKEQFFGPGTRLTVL.

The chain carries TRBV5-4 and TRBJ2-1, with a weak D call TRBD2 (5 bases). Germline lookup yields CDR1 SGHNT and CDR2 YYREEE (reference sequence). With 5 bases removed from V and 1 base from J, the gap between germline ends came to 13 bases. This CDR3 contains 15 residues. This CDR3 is CASRADFQSYNEQFF. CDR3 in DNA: TGTGCCAGCAGAGCGGACTTCCAGTCCTACAATGAGCAGTTCTTC.

Written as DNA, the CDR3 is TGTGCCAGCAGGACGACAGGGGTAACAGATACGCAGTATTTT. The encoded protein is CASRTTGVTDTQYF. V usage is TRBV28 and J usage is TRBJ2-3, with TRBD1 identical over 8 bases. J was trimmed by 3 bases and V by 6 bases; bases with no gene match: 5. Per germline, CDR1 MDHEN and CDR2 SYDVKM. CDR3 length: 14 amino acids.

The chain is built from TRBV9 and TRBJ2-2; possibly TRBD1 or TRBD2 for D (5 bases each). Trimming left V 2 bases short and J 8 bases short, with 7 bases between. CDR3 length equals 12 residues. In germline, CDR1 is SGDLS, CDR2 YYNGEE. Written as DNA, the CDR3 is TGTGCCAGCAGCGTTGGGGGTGGGGAGCTGTTTTTT. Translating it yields CASSVGGGELFF.

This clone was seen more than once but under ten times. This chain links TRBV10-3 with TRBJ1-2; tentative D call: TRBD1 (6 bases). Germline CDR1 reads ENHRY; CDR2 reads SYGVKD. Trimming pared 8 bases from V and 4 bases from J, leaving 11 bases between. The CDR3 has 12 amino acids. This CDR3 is CAILGGVYGYTF. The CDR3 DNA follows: TGTGCCATCTTAGGGGGAGTCTATGGCTACACCTTC.

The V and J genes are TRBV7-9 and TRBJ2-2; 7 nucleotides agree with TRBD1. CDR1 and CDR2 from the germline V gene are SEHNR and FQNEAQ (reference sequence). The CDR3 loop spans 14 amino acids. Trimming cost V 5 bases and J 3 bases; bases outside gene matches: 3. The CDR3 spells CASSLQGYTGELFF. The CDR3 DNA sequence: TGTGCCAGCAGCCTACAGGGGTACACCGGGGAGCTGTTTTTT.

The CDR3 here is CASSRPSGIGSPLHF. The CDR3 nucleotides read TGTGCCAGCAGCCGACCCTCGGGGATCGGGTCACCCCTCCACTTT. This chain uses TRBV7-2 with TRBJ1-6; D gene unclear. The CDR3 spans 15 residues. Per the germline V gene, CDR1 is SGHTA and CDR2 is FQGNSA. The ends were cut back, 5 bases at V and 10 bases at J, with 18 bases in the middle.

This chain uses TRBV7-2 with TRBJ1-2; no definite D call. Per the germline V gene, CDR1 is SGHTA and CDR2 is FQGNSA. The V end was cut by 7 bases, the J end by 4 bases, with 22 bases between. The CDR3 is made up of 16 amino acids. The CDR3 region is CASTPGSETKSYGYTF. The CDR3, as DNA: TGTGCCAGCACCCCGGGGTCCGAAACCAAGAGCTATGGCTACACCTTC.

The CDR3 region has the DNA TGTGCCAGCAGTGTCGCCGGGACAGGGAATTACTACGAGCAGTACTTC. Its translation is CASSVAGTGNYYEQYF. V usage is TRBV6-1 and J usage is TRBJ2-7, with TRBD1 matching over 9 bases. Trimming removed 4 bases from V and 3 bases from J; junction bases left unmatched: 10. Germline-derived CDR1 and CDR2 are MNHNS and SASEGT. The CDR3 has 16 residues.

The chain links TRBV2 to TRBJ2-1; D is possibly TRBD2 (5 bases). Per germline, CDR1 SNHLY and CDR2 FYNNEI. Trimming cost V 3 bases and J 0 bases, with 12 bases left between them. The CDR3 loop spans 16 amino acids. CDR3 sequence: CASSDDGAVSYNEQFF. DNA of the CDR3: TGTGCCAGCAGTGACGACGGAGCGGTCTCCTACAATGAGCAGTTCTTC.

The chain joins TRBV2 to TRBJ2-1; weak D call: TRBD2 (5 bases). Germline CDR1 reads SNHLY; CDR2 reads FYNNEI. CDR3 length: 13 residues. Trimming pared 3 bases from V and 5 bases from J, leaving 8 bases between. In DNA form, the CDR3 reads TGTGCCAGCAGTGACGGGGTCAACAATGAGCAGTTCTTC. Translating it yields CASSDGVNNEQFF.